This TCR beta chain stems from a study of cytomegalovirus exposure and HLA in healthy donors. The PCR contained 60 Vbeta and 13 Jbeta primers. Produced via immunoSEQ multiplex PCR; TCRdb's table is partial and in-frame only. In the table there are approximately 190,000 clones, about 85% of which are singletons. V dropped 3 bases and J dropped 8 bases, with 16 bases sitting between them. The CDR3 sequence is 13 residues long. CDR1 SQVTM and CDR2 ANQGSEA come from the germline V gene. Source material: PBMCs. This chain uses TRBV29-1 with TRBJ1-2; a possible D gene is TRBD1 (5 bases). The clonotype was recovered from a man in his forties or fifties in good health and CMV-seronegative. CDR3 DNA sequence: TGCAGCGTTGAGACCGGGCAGGGTGCCGGCTACACCTTC. This codes for CSVETGQGAGYTF.